This TCR beta chain derives from a study of cytomegalovirus exposure and HLA in healthy donors. Notes on the study in general: Specificity of a few CMV-associated chains for CMV antigens was verified in vitro. 87-base-pair reads could not separate some V segments, including TRBV6-2 and TRBV6-3.

The CDR3 length is 17 residues. Germline V gives CDR1 LNHDA, CDR2 SQIVND (reference sequence). The V segment lost 2 bases and the J segment 1 base; nucleotides outside the gene matches: 7. Healthy bone marrow donors formed the donor group. Concerning this clone: The target antigen is unknown.

This PCR relied on a set of 60 Vbeta primers and 13 Jbeta primers. Libraries were prepared by immunoSEQ multiplex PCR; TCRdb keeps only in-frame clonotypes and omits some of them. The sample includes more than 140,000 clones, roughly four fifths of them seen just once. V usage is TRBV19 and J usage is TRBJ2-5, with 10 bases that match TRBD1. This sequence was found in a man between 18 and 35 years old in good health and CMV-seropositive. Sequencing used PBMCs. CDR3 nucleotide sequence: TGTGCCAGTAGTATACCTGGGACAGGGGATATCCAAGAGACCCAGTACTTC. Protein sequence: CASSIPGTGDIQETQYF.